This T cell receptor beta chain was found in a study of metastatic and nonmetastatic thyroid tumors. Across the study: Across peripheral blood and tumor or nodule tissue samples taken from malignant and benign thyroid patients, the repertoires were compared with one another.

This clone was observed many times. The antigen remains undetermined. No patient had received any treatment before thyroid surgery. This CDR3 contains 15 residues. Germline V gene lookup returns CDR1 KGHSH and CDR2 LQKENI. Losses at the gene ends were 3 bases for V and 4 bases for J; bases not matched to a gene: 9. As processed by the authors: For papillary thyroid cancer, a distant-metastasis classifier was constructed from CDR3 differences observed across clinicopathological groups. Using MiXCR, TCRdb reanalyzed the PCR reads. Clone size and V and J calls follow TCRdb, not the original study. The table records 91,000 or so clones, roughly 13% of them present only once. Study results and limitations: A significant increase in TCR beta diversity was reportedly seen in malignant thyroid tumors relative to benign nodules, in blood and tumor.

Input material: blood. The sequence was obtained from a female donor with papillary thyroid cancer or a benign thyroid nodule (not recorded which). Some clones in this sample may be carry-over from other donors' samples. This sequence joins TRBV18 and TRBJ2-7; 7 positions match TRBD1. The CDR3 DNA reads TGTGCCAGCTCACCCGAAAGAGGGGGCCCTTACGAGCAGTACTTC. It yields the protein CASSPERGGPYEQYF.